The 10 T cell receptor beta chains given below trace back to one sample, sequenced in a study of blood T cell repertoires in COVID-19. Data came from immunoSEQ multiplex PCR; TCRdb stores just in-frame clones and leaves some out. The repertoire has roughly 300,000 clones, 86% of them found once; the top ten carry around 1.6%. The sequenced material came from peripheral blood. All receptors come from a woman aged 50 to 65 with acute or convalescent COVID-19.

Notes on this clone: Distinct nucleotide sequences in the sample also encode this CDR3. This CDR3 reads CASSLDRGSYEQYF. CDR3 DNA sequence: TGTGCCAGCAGCTTAGACAGGGGGAGTTACGAGCAGTACTTC. The chain recombines TRBV7-2 with TRBJ2-7; 8 nucleotides align to TRBD1. Germline CDR1 SGHTA, CDR2 FQGNSA. The CDR3 consists of 14 residues. The ends lost 1 base at V and 4 bases at J; junction bases unmatched: 3.

The chain is built from TRBV27 and TRBJ2-5; tentatively, D is TRBD2 (5 bases). The CDR3 spans 14 residues. Germline V gives CDR1 MNHEY, CDR2 SMNVEV (reference sequence). Trimming removed 5 bases at V and 5 bases at J, with 15 bases between. The CDR3 here is CASSPLGGLETQYF. In DNA form, the CDR3 reads TGTGCCAGCAGTCCCCTAGGCGGGCTGGAGACCCAGTACTTC.

The chain couples TRBV27 to TRBJ2-5; 7 bases align to TRBD1. Germline-derived CDR1 and CDR2 are MNHEY and SMNVEV (reference sequence). The CDR3 consists of 15 residues. V lost 5 bases to trimming and J lost 0 bases; unmatched junction nucleotides: 6. CDR3 DNA: TGTGCCAGCAGTATCCGGGACAGCTACCAAGAGACCCAGTACTTC. Amino acids: CASSIRDSYQETQYF.

The chain couples TRBV23-1 to TRBJ1-5; D is unclear. TRBV23-1 falls under the ORF class, with uncertain function. The CDR3 spans 16 residues. V was shortened by 2 bases and J by 0 bases, with 11 bases between the two germline ends. The CDR3 sequence is CASSQTVQDSNQPQHF. In DNA, the CDR3 is TGCGCCAGCAGTCAAACCGTCCAGGATAGCAATCAGCCCCAGCATTTT.

The V call is TRBV20-1, the J call TRBJ2-5; perhaps TRBD1 as D (6 bases). Between the trimmed V and J ends, which lost 6 bases and 8 bases, there was a span of 13 bases. The CDR3 contains 11 residues. Germline CDR1 and CDR2: DFQATT and SNEGSKA (reference sequence). CDR3 residues: CSATPQGTQYF. In DNA form, the CDR3 reads TGCAGTGCCACCCCACAGGGTACCCAGTACTTC.

This chain connects TRBV7-9 to TRBJ1-3; D unclear. Trimming shortened V by 1 base and J by 0 bases, and 4 bases separated the two germline ends. CDR1 is SEHNR, CDR2 FQNEAQ, per germline (reference sequence). The CDR3 contains 14 residues. CDR3 DNA sequence: TGTGCCAGCAGCTTAGACAGCTCTGGAAACACCATATATTTT. Protein sequence: CASSLDSSGNTIYF.

This clone showed up just a few times. This chain uses TRBV5-4 with TRBJ1-2, with D unresolved. This CDR3 comprises 12 residues. The germline V gene encodes CDR1 SGHNT and CDR2 YYREEE (reference sequence). With 3 bases removed from V and 7 bases from J, the gap between germline ends came to 10 bases. The CDR3 DNA is TGTGCCAGCAGCTCAGTGGAGGGTGGCTACACCTTC. Amino acid sequence: CASSSVEGGYTF.

J is TRBJ1-6 and V is TRBV29-1, with D perhaps TRBD1 (6 bases). The ends were cut back, 7 bases at V and 9 bases at J, with 16 bases in the middle. The CDR3 is 13 residues long. Germline assignment: CDR1 SQVTM and CDR2 ANQGSEA. CDR3 residues: CSALTGSGSPLHF. The CDR3, as DNA: TGCAGCGCCTTAACAGGGAGTGGTTCACCCCTCCACTTT. The variable domain in full, with the rest retrieved from reference TRBV29-1 and TRBJ1-6, is SAVISQKPSRDICQRGTSLTIQCQVDSQVTMMFWYRQQPGQSLTLIATANQGSEATYESGFVIDKFPISRPNLTFSTLTVSNMSPEDSSIYLCSALTGSGSPLHFGNGTRLTVT.

The chain combines TRBV7-9 with TRBJ1-2, with 7 bases lining up with TRBD1. After removal of 5 bases from V and 0 bases from J, the junction contained 6 bases not matched to a gene. The CDR3 is 15 residues long. In germline, CDR1 is SEHNR, CDR2 FQNEAQ (reference sequence). CDR3 protein: CASSRDSSTNYGYTF. The CDR3 DNA reads as TGTGCCAGCAGCCGGGACAGCTCTACTAACTATGGCTACACCTTC. Full variable domain (missing parts from reference TRBV7-9 and TRBJ1-2): DTGVSQNPRHKITKRGQNVTFRCDPISEHNRLYWYRQTLGQGPEFLTYFQNEAQLEKSRLLSDRFSAERPKGSFSTLEIQRTEQGDSAMYLCASSRDSSTNYGYTFGSGTRLTVV.

This chain uses TRBV28 with TRBJ2-7, with D perhaps TRBD1 (6 bases). V lost 0 bases and J 0 bases, leaving 12 bases between the germline ends. In germline, CDR1 is MDHEN, CDR2 SYDVKM. This CDR3 contains 16 residues. The CDR3 coding sequence is TGTGCCAGCAGTTTATGGGGGGCAGGTTCCTCCTACGAGCAGTACTTC. Translated, it gives CASSLWGAGSSYEQYF.